The 29 T cell receptor beta chains below all came from one sample that was sequenced in a study of T-cell memory formation after mild COVID-19. From the 5' RACE reads, TCRdb called clonotypes with MiXCR, one entry per CDR3 protein. Here the sample spans roughly 380,000 distinct CDR3 sequences, around 30% being singletons. Sample: PBMCs or a T cell subset sorted from them (not recorded which). These receptors originate from an adult woman who had mild COVID-19 (a few samples of this study predate the infection). Cell type and time point are not known.

The rearrangement uses TRBV7-9 and TRBJ2-7; TRBD2 is a possible D gene (6 bases). Germline loops: CDR1 SEHNR, CDR2 FQNEAQ (reference sequence). The CDR3 consists of 14 residues. Trimming took 3 bases from V and 2 from J, leaving 11 bases between them. Here the CDR3 DNA reads TGTGCCAGCAGCTTGATTAGCGGTACCTACGAGCAGTACTTC. Protein: CASSLISGTYEQYF.

The chain combines TRBV2 with TRBJ2-5; TRBD2 matches 9 bases. Germline V gene lookup returns CDR1 SNHLY and CDR2 FYNNEI. The CDR3 totals 15 residues. V was clipped by 2 bases and J by 2 bases; unmatched bases: 3. Written as DNA, the CDR3 is TGTGCCAGCAGTGAAAGGCTAGCGGGGCAAGAGACCCAGTACTTC. Translation gives CASSERLAGQETQYF.

V is TRBV7-6 and J is TRBJ2-3, with D perhaps TRBD1 (6 bases). This CDR3 region has 13 residues. V lost 7 bases and J 1 base, leaving 9 bases between the germline ends. Germline assignment: CDR1 SGHVS and CDR2 FNYEAQ. CDR3 amino acids: CASISGGTDTQYF. The CDR3 DNA sequence: TGTGCCAGCATCTCAGGGGGCACAGATACGCAGTATTTT.

The chain employs TRBV29-1 and TRBJ2-1; 14 bases are a match to TRBD2. Trimming at V came to 7 bases and at J to 1 base, leaving 3 bases not matched to a gene. The germline gives CDR1 SQVTM, CDR2 ANQGSEA. The CDR3 has 15 residues. The CDR3 DNA is TGCAGCGCTGGGACTAGCGGGAGTTCCTACAATGAGCAGTTCTTC. This translates into CSAGTSGSSYNEQFF.

This clonotype was detected only a few times. The chain has TRBV7-8 and TRBJ2-3, with D tentatively TRBD1 (6 bases). Germline V gives CDR1 SGHVS, CDR2 FQNEAQ. Trimming pared 6 bases from V and 5 bases from J, leaving 21 bases between. CDR3 length: 16 amino acids. CDR3: CASSLSGRGVGDTQYF. For the CDR3, the DNA is TGTGCCAGCAGTTTAAGCGGCAGGGGAGTGGGAGATACGCAGTATTTT.

This clonotype was detected only a few times. This chain connects TRBV7-2 to TRBJ2-3; D possibly corresponds to TRBD1 (5 bases). Trimming pared 4 bases from V and 0 bases from J, leaving 11 bases between. Germline lookup yields CDR1 SGHTA and CDR2 FQGNSA. This CDR3 spans 15 amino acids. This CDR3 is CASSSQGYSTDTQYF. DNA for the CDR3: TGTGCCAGCAGCTCCCAGGGTTATAGCACAGATACGCAGTATTTT.

There are a few counts of this clonotype. One junction end does not reproduce the germline sequence, and a read error may be involved. This rearrangement joins TRBV12-3 or TRBV12-4 to TRBJ2-1; 16 positions agree with TRBD2. The CDR3 has 18 amino acids. The CDR3 DNA is TGTGCAAGCAGTGCGGGACTAGCGGGAGGGCTATCCTACAATGAGCAGTTCTTC. Protein product: CASSAGLAGGLSYNEQFF.

This clonotype has more than one count but fewer than ten. The chain is built from TRBV7-3 and TRBJ2-1; D possibly corresponds to TRBD1 (5 bases). The CDR3 has 14 amino acids. Deletions cut 1 base from V and 7 bases from J, with 11 bases between. Germline V gene sequence: CDR1 SGHTA, CDR2 FQGTGA. This CDR3 reads CASSLMQGTNEQFF. The CDR3, as DNA: TGTGCCAGCAGCTTAATGCAGGGTACGAATGAGCAGTTCTTC.

The V call is TRBV29-1, the J call TRBJ2-3; 8 nucleotides agree with TRBD2. CDR1 is SQVTM and CDR2 is ANQGSEA in the germline V gene. This CDR3 is 16 amino acids long. Germline trimming cut 2 bases from V and 5 bases from J; bases unmatched to any gene: 12. The CDR3 loop reads CSVERMWAGGEDTQYF. DNA for the CDR3: TGCAGCGTTGAAAGGATGTGGGCGGGGGGAGAAGATACGCAGTATTTT.

CDR3 sequence (DNA): TGTGCCAGCAGATCAGACAGGCTTAGCACAGATACGCAGTATTTT. Its protein product is CASRSDRLSTDTQYF. This sequence joins TRBV6-5 and TRBJ2-3; perhaps TRBD1 as D (6 bases). CDR3 length equals 15 residues. Between the trimmed V and J ends, which lost 6 bases and 0 bases, there was a span of 13 bases. Germline CDR1 and CDR2: MNHEY and SVGAGI.

This clonotype has only a few counts. In DNA, the CDR3 is TGTGCCAGCAGTCCCCGGGACCGTAATGAAAAACTGTTTTTT. As protein: CASSPRDRNEKLFF. J is TRBJ1-4 and V is TRBV12-3 or TRBV12-4, with D possibly being TRBD1 (5 bases). Trimming took 5 bases from V and 4 from J, leaving 11 bases between them. The CDR3 is 14 residues long.

V is TRBV2 and J is TRBJ2-3, with 9 bases fitting TRBD2. Losses at the gene ends were 5 bases for V and 4 bases for J; bases not matched to a gene: 7. Germline CDR1 and CDR2: SNHLY and FYNNEI. The CDR3 covers 15 residues. The DNA of the CDR3 is TGTGCCAGCAGTTCAGCGGGGGGTAGAGCAGATACGCAGTATTTT. It translates to CASSSAGGRADTQYF.

This clonotype was recorded a few times. The rearrangement uses TRBV6-6 and TRBJ1-1; 8 nucleotides agree with TRBD1. After removal of 5 bases from V and 3 bases from J, the junction contained 8 bases not matched to a gene. Germline V gives CDR1 MNHNY, CDR2 SVGAGI (reference sequence). This CDR3 has 15 residues. This CDR3 reads CASSGDRGVHTEAFF. CDR3 DNA: TGTGCCAGCAGTGGAGACAGGGGTGTTCACACTGAAGCTTTCTTT.

The chain joins TRBV30 to TRBJ1-1; a possible D gene is TRBD1 (6 bases). CDR1 is GTSNPN, CDR2 SVGIG, per germline (reference sequence). The germline V and J ends were trimmed by 1 base and 5 bases, with 11 bases remaining between them. The CDR3 runs to 13 residues. CDR3 region: CAWSEGGWTEAFF. CDR3 nucleotide sequence: TGTGCCTGGAGTGAAGGGGGGTGGACTGAAGCTTTCTTT.

This chain connects TRBV5-1 to TRBJ2-1, with 7 bases aligning to TRBD2. This CDR3 region has 16 residues. CDR1 is SGHRS, CDR2 YFSETQ, per germline. After removal of 4 bases from V and 1 base from J, the junction contained 8 bases not matched to a gene. The CDR3 here is CASSQTLARSYNEQFF. The CDR3 DNA sequence: TGCGCCAGCAGCCAGACACTAGCGAGATCCTACAATGAGCAGTTCTTC.

The gene calls are TRBV3-1 and TRBJ1-5; D uncertain. The CDR3 consists of 14 residues. Germline V gives CDR1 LGHDT, CDR2 YNNKEL (reference sequence). The V end lost 2 bases, the J end lost 5 bases, and 10 bases lay between the germline ends. The CDR3 loop reads CASSQSGGDQPQHF. CDR3 sequence (DNA): TGTGCCAGCAGCCAATCGGGTGGGGATCAGCCCCAGCATTTT.

Written as DNA, the CDR3 is TGTGCCAGCAGTCCTAACCCAGGGGGACGAAACATTCAGTACTTC. This encodes CASSPNPGGRNIQYF. The chain uses TRBV7-9 and TRBJ2-4, with 7 bases fitting TRBD1. The CDR3 is 15 amino acids. Per the germline V gene, CDR1 is SEHNR and CDR2 is FQNEAQ (reference sequence). V shed 6 bases, J shed 6 bases, and the junction held 11 bases outside the gene matches.

The chain carries TRBV20-1 and TRBJ2-1, with a tentative D call TRBD2 (7 bases). The V and J ends lost 5 bases and 4 bases respectively, with 15 bases between them. Germline V CDR1 and CDR2: DFQATT, SNEGSKA (reference sequence). The CDR3 extends over 14 amino acids. The CDR3 spells CSAEGGQGYNEQFF. The CDR3 DNA reads TGCAGTGCTGAGGGGGGGCAGGGTTACAATGAGCAGTTCTTC.

This clonotype has only a few counts. The rearrangement uses TRBV7-2 and TRBJ2-5; D is ambiguous. Looked up from germline, CDR1 is SGHTA and CDR2 is FQGNSA. The CDR3 runs 12 residues. The V gene lost 2 bases and the J gene lost 5 bases, with 6 bases spanning the gap. CDR3: CASSLSFETQYF. In DNA form, the CDR3 reads TGTGCCAGCAGCTTATCTTTCGAGACCCAGTACTTC.

The chain is built from TRBV7-2 and TRBJ2-5, with D possibly TRBD2 on 6 matching bases. Germline assignment: CDR1 SGHTA and CDR2 FQGNSA. Trimming cost V 6 bases and J 5 bases, with 16 bases left between them. This CDR3 has 14 amino acids. The DNA for the CDR3 is TGTGCCAGCAGGTCGGGAGAAGGTTGGGAGACCCAGTACTTC. Its translation: CASRSGEGWETQYF.

This chain connects TRBV5-1 to TRBJ2-1; tentative D call: TRBD2 (6 bases). Trimming shortened V by 2 bases and J by 7 bases, and 10 bases separated the two germline ends. Per germline, CDR1 SGHRS and CDR2 YFSETQ. The CDR3 spans 13 residues. The CDR3 reads CASSLTGVNEQFF. Here the CDR3 DNA reads TGCGCCAGCAGCTTAACGGGAGTGAATGAGCAGTTCTTC.

This clonotype was counted only a few times. The chain is built from TRBV5-1 and TRBJ1-5; D uncertain. Germline CDR1 is SGHRS and CDR2 is YFSETQ. V lost 0 bases and J lost 5, with 6 bases in between. The CDR3 totals 13 residues. CDR3 coding DNA: TGCGCCAGCAGCTTGGACACCGATCAGCCCCAGCATTTT. This encodes CASSLDTDQPQHF.

This clonotype was observed a few times. The V call is TRBV29-1, the J call TRBJ2-7; a possible D gene is TRBD1 (6 bases). Germline CDR1 and CDR2: SQVTM and ANQGSEA. The length of the CDR3 is 15 residues. V lost 8 bases and J lost 5, with 25 bases in between. CDR3 region: CSSLTRTACENEQYF. CDR3 in DNA: TGCAGCTCCCTGACCCGGACAGCCTGCGAGAACGAGCAGTACTTC.

The chain carries TRBV18 and TRBJ2-1, with D possibly being TRBD2 (6 bases). Germline-derived CDR1 and CDR2 are KGHSH and LQKENI. CDR3 length: 16 residues. The V gene lost 6 bases and the J gene lost 1 base, with 16 bases spanning the gap. CDR3 sequence: CASSRDSLPSYNEQFF. DNA of the CDR3: TGTGCCAGCTCCCGGGACTCTCTACCTTCCTACAATGAGCAGTTCTTC.

V is TRBV6-4 and J is TRBJ1-1; 9 nucleotides line up with TRBD1. This CDR3 has 14 amino acids. After removal of 6 bases from V and 5 bases from J, the junction contained 7 bases not matched to a gene. The germline gives CDR1 MRHNA, CDR2 SNTAGT. This chain's CDR3 is CASRRTGTGTEAFF. The CDR3 region has the DNA TGTGCCAGCAGACGGACCGGGACAGGGACTGAAGCTTTCTTT.

The table lists this clonotype with many counts. The chain carries TRBV29-1 and TRBJ2-2, with D perhaps matching TRBD2 (5 bases). Germline lookup yields CDR1 SQVTM and CDR2 ANQGSEA. This CDR3 spans 14 amino acids. Trimming left V 6 bases short and J 3 bases short, with 14 bases between. CDR3 coding DNA: TGCAGCGTCCGGAGCCAGCGGTACACCGGGGAGCTGTTTTTT. This translates into CSVRSQRYTGELFF.

A note on this clonotype: A much larger clone lies one base from this, so it may be a read error. The chain is built from TRBV5-1 and TRBJ2-7; the D gene is possibly TRBD2 (6 bases). This CDR3 contains 14 residues. Germline CDR1 is SGHRS and CDR2 is YFSETQ. This CDR3 is CASSWSSGNYEHYF. In nucleotides, the CDR3 is TGCGCCAGCAGCTGGAGTAGCGGAAACTACGAGCATTACTTC.

This clonotype has a handful of counts. This chain links TRBV7-9 with TRBJ2-3, with D unclear. CDR3 length equals 14 residues. Trimming cost V 2 bases and J 4 bases, with 10 bases left between them. From germline, CDR1 is SEHNR and CDR2 FQNEAQ (reference sequence). The CDR3 reads CASSLSAGPDTQYF. Here the CDR3 DNA reads TGTGCCAGCAGCTTATCGGCAGGTCCAGATACGCAGTATTTT.

The chain couples TRBV12-3 or TRBV12-4 to TRBJ2-7; 7 nucleotides agree with TRBD1. The CDR3 is 14 amino acids. V lost 5 bases and J lost 1; bases outside the gene matches: 5. DNA of the CDR3: TGTGCCAGCAGTCGGGACAGACGTTCCTACGAGCAGTACTTC. It is translated as CASSRDRRSYEQYF.